The rows below give T cell receptor beta chains drawn from one sample of a study of T cell responses to AZD1222 COVID-19 vaccine. The method was immunoSEQ multiplex PCR; TCRdb's version includes in-frame clones alone and lacks a portion of them. The repertoire consists of some 81,000 clones, with about 86% occurring once and the leading ten covering about 6%. The starting material was peripheral blood, obtained 28 days after the second AZD1222 dose. The source is an adult who received the AZD1222 COVID-19 vaccine. CDR3s include the opening cysteine and the closing phenylalanine or tryptophan. D genes are given only for firm matches. The size entry is marked missing in some rows and otherwise reads once, few, many or a size class.

>TRBJ2-5|NA|TRBV5-1|NA
CASSETGYSQTQYF
TGCGCCAGCAGCGAAACAGGGTATTCGCAGACCCAGTACTTC
>TRBJ2-3|NA|TRBV7-2|NA
CASSLAVHTDTQYF
TGTGCCAGCAGCTTAGCGGTCCACACAGATACGCAGTATTTT
>TRBJ1-2|NA|TRBV5-6|NA
CASSRDRGNYGYTF
TGTGCCAGCAGCCGGGACCGCGGGAACTATGGCTACACCTTC
>TRBJ2-2|NA|TRBV21-1|NA
CASSPKGRGPTGELFF
TGTGCCAGCAGCCCGAAGGGGAGGGGGCCAACCGGGGAGCTGTTTTTT
>TRBJ2-4|NA|TRBV23-1|TRBD1
CASSQSGDSPKNIQYF
TGCGCCAGCAGTCAATCGGGGGACAGTCCGAAAAACATTCAGTACTTC
>TRBJ2-2|few|TRBV27|NA
CASSVRSHTGELFF
TGTGCCAGCAGTGTCCGGTCCCACACCGGGGAGCTGTTTTTT
>TRBJ2-1|NA|TRBV10-2|NA
CASSEDLYNEQFF
TGCGCCAGCAGTGAGGACTTATACAATGAGCAGTTCTTC
>TRBJ2-1|few|TRBV7-9|NA
CASSLSSVGEQFF
TGTGCCAGCAGCCTCTCCTCGGTTGGTGAGCAGTTCTTC
>TRBJ2-4|NA|TRBV13|TRBD2
CAVGRASGENRAKNIQYF
TGTGCCGTGGGGAGGGCTAGCGGGGAGAATCGGGCCAAAAACATTCAGTACTTC
>TRBJ1-3|once|TRBV28|NA
CASTTGSSGNTIYF
TGTGCCAGCACTACCGGGAGCTCTGGAAACACCATATATTTT
>TRBJ2-1|NA|TRBV28|TRBD1
CASSQDRVRYNEQFF
TGTGCCAGCAGTCAAGACAGGGTACGGTACAATGAGCAGTTCTTC
>TRBJ2-1|few|TRBV27|TRBD1
CASSSGTGGYYNEQFF
TGTGCCAGCAGTTCCGGGACAGGGGGGTACTACAATGAGCAGTTCTTC
>TRBJ2-3|NA|TRBV10-1|TRBD1
CASSVPGQGPLGDTQYF
TGCGCCAGCAGTGTCCCGGGACAGGGTCCTCTCGGGGATACGCAGTATTTT
>TRBJ2-7|NA|TRBV4-1|TRBD1
CASSRGQGPYEQYF
TGCGCCAGCAGCCGGGGACAGGGGCCGTACGAGCAGTACTTC
>TRBJ2-7|NA|TRBV3-1/TRBV3-2|TRBD2
CASSQVGRDSYEQYF
TGTGCCAGCAGCCAAGTCGGGAGGGACTCCTACGAGCAGTACTTC
>TRBJ2-3|NA|TRBV4-3|NA
CASSHGGTSTDTQYF
TGCGCCAGCAGCCACGGGGGTACTAGCACAGATACGCAGTATTTT